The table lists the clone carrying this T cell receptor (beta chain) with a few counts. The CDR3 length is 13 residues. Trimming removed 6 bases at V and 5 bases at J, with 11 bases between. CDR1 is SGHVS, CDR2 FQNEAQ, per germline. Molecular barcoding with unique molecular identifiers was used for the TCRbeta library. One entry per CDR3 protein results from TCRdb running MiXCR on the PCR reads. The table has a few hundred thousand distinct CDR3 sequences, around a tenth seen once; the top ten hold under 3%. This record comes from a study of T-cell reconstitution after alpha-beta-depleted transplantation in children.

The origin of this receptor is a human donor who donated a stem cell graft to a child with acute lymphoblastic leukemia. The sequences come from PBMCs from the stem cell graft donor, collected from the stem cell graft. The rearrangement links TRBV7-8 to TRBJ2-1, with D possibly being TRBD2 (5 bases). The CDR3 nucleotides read TGTGCCAGCAGGCCCCTCGGGAACAATGAGCAGTTCTTC. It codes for CASRPLGNNEQFF.